One sample yielded the 9 T cell receptor beta chains listed below, sequenced in a study of OX40 agonist ivuxolimab in advanced cancers. The library was built by means of the immunoSEQ multiplex PCR assay. TCRdb provides this immuneACCESS table in a form limited to in-frame rearrangements. Some clones are lacking; in checked studies, under half of them reflect an unresolved V gene, and why the rest are absent is not known. This sample comprises under 25,000 clones, around 82% of them detected only once. In total, the top ten clones hold approximately 3.1% of the sample. The sequencing used CD4+ or CD8+ T cells sorted from blood, collected in a trial of the OX40 agonist ivuxolimab. The receptors were gathered from an adult with an advanced solid tumor such as melanoma, head and neck, liver or kidney cancer.

The chain employs TRBV7-9 and TRBJ1-1; D gene ambiguous. Germline CDR1 and CDR2: SEHNR and FQNEAQ (reference sequence). CDR3 length: 15 residues. V dropped 3 bases and J dropped 1 base, with 12 bases sitting between them. CDR3 region: CASSFGGFGNTEAFF. The CDR3 bases are TGTGCCAGCAGCTTTGGAGGGTTTGGGAACACTGAAGCTTTCTTT.

The chain employs TRBV5-1 and TRBJ2-3; 13 nucleotides line up with TRBD2. The CDR3 spans 16 residues. V was clipped by 5 bases and J by 5 bases; unmatched bases: 8. The germline CDR1 and CDR2 sequences are SGHRS and YFSETQ. CDR3 DNA: TGCGCCAGCAGTCCACTAGCGGGGGGGCCAGGAGATACGCAGTATTTT. Its protein product is CASSPLAGGPGDTQYF.

The chain is built from TRBV19 and TRBJ1-6, with D unresolved. Trimming shortened V by 4 bases and J by 6 bases, and 16 bases separated the two germline ends. This CDR3 comprises 16 residues. The germline V gene encodes CDR1 LNHDA and CDR2 SQIVND (reference sequence). The CDR3 region is CASSSSAGFGNSPLHF. The CDR3 DNA is TGTGCCAGTAGTAGCTCTGCGGGATTCGGTAATTCACCCCTCCACTTT.

The rearrangement uses TRBV27 and TRBJ2-1; 7 bases agree with TRBD2. With 4 bases clipped from V and 3 bases from J, the junction kept 6 bases outside the gene matches. The CDR3 totals 15 residues. In germline, CDR1 is MNHEY, CDR2 SMNVEV (reference sequence). CDR3 amino acids: CASSSGSGIYNEQFF. For the CDR3, the DNA is TGTGCCAGCAGTTCAGGGAGCGGGATCTACAATGAGCAGTTCTTC.

In this sample, this clone turned up a few times. The CDR3 protein is CASSRTEAFF. The CDR3 region has the DNA TGTGCCAGCTCGAGGACTGAAGCTTTCTTT. The chain recombines TRBV13 with TRBJ1-1, with unresolved D. Germline CDR1 PRHDT, CDR2 FYEKMQ (reference sequence). CDR3 length equals 10 residues. The V gene lost 8 bases and the J gene lost 5 bases, with 6 bases spanning the gap.

V usage is TRBV5-1 and J usage is TRBJ2-2, with 11 bases identical to TRBD2. The CDR3 has 15 amino acids. Trimming at V came to 3 bases and at J to 4 bases, leaving 2 bases not matched to a gene. Germline V gene sequence: CDR1 SGHRS, CDR2 YFSETQ. The CDR3 loop is CASSSGTSGTGELFF. The CDR3 DNA reads as TGCGCCAGCAGCTCGGGGACTAGCGGCACCGGGGAGCTGTTTTTT. Combining the CDR3 with reference TRBV5-1 and TRBJ2-2 gives the whole variable domain KAGVTQTPRYLIKTRGQQVTLSCSPISGHRSVSWYQQTPGQGLQFLFEYFSETQRNKGNFPGRFSGRQFSNSRSEMNVSTLELGDSALYLCASSSGTSGTGELFFGEGSRLTVL.

J is TRBJ1-1 and V is TRBV19, with no clear D. Trimming pared 4 bases from V and 5 bases from J, leaving 11 bases between. From germline, CDR1 is LNHDA and CDR2 SQIVND (reference sequence). The CDR3 consists of 13 residues. The CDR3 coding sequence is TGTGCCAGTAGTACTGGCCGCGGGACTGAAGCTTTCTTT. Translated: CASSTGRGTEAFF.

The chain has TRBV30 and TRBJ2-7, with 8 bases matching TRBD1. Germline loops: CDR1 GTSNPN, CDR2 SVGIG (reference sequence). The V segment lost 2 bases and the J segment 4 bases; nucleotides outside the gene matches: 7. The CDR3 is made up of 14 amino acids. The CDR3 sequence: CAWSRLTGGYEQYF. Here the CDR3 DNA reads TGTGCCTGGAGTAGATTAACAGGGGGGTACGAGCAGTACTTC. Drawing the rest from reference TRBV30 and TRBJ2-7, the complete variable domain is SQTIHQWPATLVQPVGSPLSLECTVEGTSNPNLYWYRQAAGRGLQLLFYSVGIGQISSEVPQNLSASRPQDRQFILSSKKLLLSDSGFYLCAWSRLTGGYEQYFGPGTRLTVT.

The chain uses TRBV28 and TRBJ2-3, with 11 nucleotides matching TRBD2. Looked up from germline, CDR1 is MDHEN and CDR2 is SYDVKM. The CDR3 covers 17 residues. The ends lost 5 bases at V and 1 base at J; junction bases unmatched: 8. In DNA, the CDR3 is TGTGCCAGCAGTCTTTCTAGCGGGAGGCCGGGCACAGATACGCAGTATTTT. Translating gives CASSLSSGRPGTDTQYF.